This passage covers 21 T cell receptor beta chains from one sample sequenced in a study of T cell responses to AZD1222 COVID-19 vaccine. Assay used: immunoSEQ multiplex PCR; TCRdb lists only in-frame clones, some missing. Of 100,000 to 150,000 clones listed, about 85% are singletons. This material consisted of peripheral blood, taken 28 days after the second AZD1222 dose. The source is an adult who received the AZD1222 COVID-19 vaccine.

The chain has TRBV7-3 and TRBJ2-2; TRBD1 aligns across 9 bases. This CDR3 region has 14 residues. V shed 5 bases and J 3 bases; nucleotides not matched to a gene: 1. Germline assignment: CDR1 SGHTA and CDR2 FQGTGA. DNA of the CDR3: TGTGCCAGCAGCCGGACAGGGGACACCGGGGAGCTGTTTTTT. This codes for CASSRTGDTGELFF.

This chain links TRBV12-3 or TRBV12-4 with TRBJ1-1, with D hard to call. Trimming removed 3 bases at V and 5 bases at J, with 10 bases between. The CDR3 runs to 13 residues. The CDR3 nucleotides read TGTGCCAGCAGTTTTGGGTTGGTGACTGAAGCTTTCTTT. Its translation is CASSFGLVTEAFF.

The gene calls are TRBV5-1 and TRBJ1-1, with D unresolved. The V and J ends lost 1 base and 2 bases respectively, with 6 bases between them. The length of the CDR3 is 13 residues. Germline V gene sequence: CDR1 SGHRS, CDR2 YFSETQ. The CDR3 DNA follows: TGCGCCAGCAGCTTGTTTGGTAACACTGAAGCTTTCTTT. Amino acid sequence: CASSLFGNTEAFF.

This clone was found once. This chain joins TRBV5-1 and TRBJ2-5; a possible D gene is TRBD2 (6 bases). The CDR3 consists of 16 residues. Between the trimmed V and J ends, which lost 0 bases and 5 bases, there was a span of 17 bases. Per the germline V gene, CDR1 is SGHRS and CDR2 is YFSETQ. The CDR3 bases are TGCGCCAGCAGCTTGGCGCCATCCCTTGGGGGGGAGACCCAGTACTTC. Amino acid sequence: CASSLAPSLGGETQYF.

Only one count was recorded for this clone. The gene calls are TRBV5-1 and TRBJ1-6; D unresolved. The V gene lost 4 bases and the J gene lost 10 bases, with 12 bases spanning the gap. This CDR3 has 13 amino acids. CDR1 and CDR2 (germline): SGHRS, YFSETQ. CDR3 amino acids: CASSPSTDSPLHF. CDR3 DNA sequence: TGCGCCAGCAGCCCATCTACGGACTCACCCCTCCACTTT. Full variable domain (rest looked up from reference TRBV5-1 and TRBJ1-6): KAGVTQTPRYLIKTRGQQVTLSCSPISGHRSVSWYQQTPGQGLQFLFEYFSETQRNKGNFPGRFSGRQFSNSRSEMNVSTLELGDSALYLCASSPSTDSPLHFGNGTRLTVT.

The sample holds one count of this clone. The V gene is TRBV14, the J gene TRBJ1-1; D not certain. Trimming pared 1 base from V and 4 bases from J, leaving 7 bases between. The CDR3 runs 13 residues. Germline CDR1 reads SGHDN; CDR2 reads FVKESK. The CDR3 nucleotides are TGTGCCAGCAGCCAAGCAGGTCTCACTGAAGCTTTCTTT. It yields the protein CASSQAGLTEAFF.

This sequence joins TRBV15 and TRBJ1-5, with D maybe TRBD1 (5 bases). Looked up from germline, CDR1 is LNHNV and CDR2 is YYDKDF (reference sequence). The CDR3 is 15 amino acids. V shed 6 bases and J shed 3 bases, with 15 bases lying between them. The CDR3: CATRQGLGLNQPQHF. Here the CDR3 DNA reads TGTGCCACCAGGCAGGGACTGGGACTCAATCAGCCCCAGCATTTT. The whole variable domain, filled in from reference TRBV15 and TRBJ1-5, reads DAMVIQNPRYQVTQFGKPVTLSCSQTLNHNVMYWYQQKSSQAPKLLFHYYDKDFNNEADTPDNFQSRRPNTSFCFLDIRSPGLGDTAMYLCATRQGLGLNQPQHFGDGTRLSIL.

The chain couples TRBV19 to TRBJ2-4; tentative D call: TRBD1 (5 bases). Germline lookup yields CDR1 LNHDA and CDR2 SQIVND (reference sequence). The V end lost 6 bases, the J end lost 2 bases, and 11 bases lay between the germline ends. The CDR3 covers 14 residues. The CDR3 nucleotides are TGTGCCAGTAGCCTCAGGGTCCCCAAAAACATTCAGTACTTC. Residues: CASSLRVPKNIQYF.

In this sample, this clone turned up once. The J gene is TRBJ1-6, the V gene TRBV5-4; TRBD1 agrees at 7 bases. CDR3 size: 15 residues. CDR1 and CDR2 (germline): SGHNT, YYREEE (reference sequence). J gave up 5 bases and V 0 bases, and 2 bases lay outside the gene matches. CDR3 sequence reads: CASSLGRGNNSPLHF. The DNA for the CDR3 is TGTGCCAGCAGCTTGGGCAGGGGGAATAATTCACCCCTCCACTTT.

The rearrangement links TRBV13 to TRBJ2-5; TRBD1 aligns across 9 bases. This CDR3 region has 18 residues. CDR1 and CDR2 (germline): PRHDT, FYEKMQ (reference sequence). V trimming: 2 bases; J trimming: 1 base; junction bases outside the gene matches: 11. The CDR3 protein is CASSLLGGQGMGQETQYF. CDR3 in DNA: TGTGCCAGCAGCTTATTGGGGGGACAGGGAATGGGCCAAGAGACCCAGTACTTC.

The V call is TRBV4-3, the J call TRBJ1-5, with D hard to call. Germline-derived CDR1 and CDR2 are LGHNA and YSLEER. Trimming took off 0 bases at V and 5 bases at J, with 5 bases between the two ends. CDR3 length: 13 residues. In DNA, the CDR3 is TGCGCCAGCAGCCAAGACAGGTATCAGCCCCAGCATTTT. Protein product: CASSQDRYQPQHF.

The chain employs TRBV28 and TRBJ2-3; 7 bases map to TRBD2. Trimming at V came to 5 bases and at J to 6 bases, leaving 14 bases not matched to a gene. CDR1 is MDHEN, CDR2 SYDVKM, per germline. There are 16 residues in the CDR3. CDR3 DNA: TGTGCCAGCAGTCCCCGACTAGCCGGCGTGGGGGATACGCAGTATTTT. Protein: CASSPRLAGVGDTQYF.

This clone was recorded a few times. The rearrangement links TRBV7-9 to TRBJ1-2; unclear D gene. The germline V gene has CDR1 SEHNR and CDR2 FQNEAQ (reference sequence). This CDR3 spans 16 amino acids. V dropped 5 bases and J dropped 0 bases, with 16 bases sitting between them. The CDR3 loop is CASSTSGQPANYGYTF. DNA for the CDR3: TGTGCCAGCAGCACGAGTGGGCAGCCAGCTAACTATGGCTACACCTTC.

The V and J genes are TRBV19 and TRBJ1-2, with TRBD1 matching 8 bases. This CDR3 has 15 amino acids. The J segment lost 4 bases and the V segment lost 5 bases, leaving 9 bases of the junction unmatched. CDR1 is LNHDA and CDR2 is SQIVND in the germline V gene (reference sequence). CDR3 DNA: TGTGCCAGTAGTCTACAGGGGGTGATTTCCTATGGCTACACCTTC. Encoded protein: CASSLQGVISYGYTF.

The rearrangement uses TRBV9 and TRBJ1-4; D remains ambiguous. V dropped 2 bases and J dropped 3 bases, with 11 bases sitting between them. Germline assignment: CDR1 SGDLS and CDR2 YYNGEE. The CDR3 is 15 amino acids. This chain's CDR3 is CASSVSSRANEKLFF. The DNA of the CDR3 is TGTGCCAGCAGCGTTTCGTCGCGTGCTAATGAAAAACTGTTTTTT.

This chain connects TRBV11-2 to TRBJ1-1, with D unresolved. V was pared by 2 bases and J by 1 base, with 8 bases between. The CDR3 has 14 amino acids. The germline CDR1 and CDR2 sequences are SGHAT and FQNNGV. CDR3 DNA sequence: TGTGCCAGCAGCTTATTAGTGGGGAACACTGAAGCTTTCTTT. Translating gives CASSLLVGNTEAFF.

The chain has TRBV2 and TRBJ1-2; no definite D call. Germline assignment: CDR1 SNHLY and CDR2 FYNNEI. The CDR3 extends over 11 amino acids. Trimming shortened V by 6 bases and J by 13 bases, and 15 bases separated the two germline ends. CDR3 sequence reads: CASSPSGLGTF. In nucleotides, the CDR3 is TGTGCCAGCAGCCCATCGGGTCTCGGCACCTTC.

The rearrangement joins TRBV5-4 to TRBJ2-2; TRBD2 agrees at 13 bases. Germline CDR1 is SGHNT and CDR2 is YYREEE (reference sequence). There are 19 residues in the CDR3. Trimming removed 0 bases from V and 2 bases from J; junction bases left unmatched: 7. As DNA, the CDR3 is TGTGCCAGCAGCTTGGATGGACTAGCGGGGGCCTTTAACACCGGGGAGCTGTTTTTT. It translates to CASSLDGLAGAFNTGELFF.

This chain uses TRBV29-1 with TRBJ2-5; D might be TRBD2 (5 bases). The V end was cut by 5 bases, the J end by 4 bases, with 8 bases between. The germline V gene encodes CDR1 SQVTM and CDR2 ANQGSEA. This CDR3 is built from 11 residues. The CDR3 DNA sequence: TGCAGCGTTACGGGGTCAGAGACCCAGTACTTC. Amino acid sequence: CSVTGSETQYF.

A few counts support this clone. This chain uses TRBV28 with TRBJ1-6; the D is unclear. Trimming left V 4 bases short and J 4 bases short, with 8 bases between. The CDR3 runs 14 residues. Germline V lookup: CDR1 MDHEN, CDR2 SYDVKM. CDR3 DNA sequence: TGTGCCAGCAGTTCCCGACGGTATAATTCACCCCTCCACTTT. It yields the protein CASSSRRYNSPLHF.

This chain uses TRBV6-4 with TRBJ1-1; perhaps TRBD1 as D (6 bases). The CDR3 is 13 residues long. The ends were cut back, 6 bases at V and 3 bases at J, with 11 bases in the middle. Per the germline V gene, CDR1 is MRHNA and CDR2 is SNTAGT. CDR3 coding DNA: TGTGCCAGCAGCCGGACAGAGGACACTGAAGCTTTCTTT. This codes for CASSRTEDTEAFF.